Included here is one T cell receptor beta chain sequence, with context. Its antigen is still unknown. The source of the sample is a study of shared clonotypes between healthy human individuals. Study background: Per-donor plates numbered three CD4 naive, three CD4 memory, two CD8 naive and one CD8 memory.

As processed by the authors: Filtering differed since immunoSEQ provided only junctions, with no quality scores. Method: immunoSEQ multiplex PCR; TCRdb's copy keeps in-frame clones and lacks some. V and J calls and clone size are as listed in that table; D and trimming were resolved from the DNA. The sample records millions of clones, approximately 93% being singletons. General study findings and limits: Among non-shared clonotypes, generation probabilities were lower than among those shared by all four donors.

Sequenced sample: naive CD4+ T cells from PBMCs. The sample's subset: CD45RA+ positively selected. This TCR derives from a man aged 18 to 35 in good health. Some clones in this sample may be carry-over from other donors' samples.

This CDR3 reads CASSVRETQYF. For the CDR3, the DNA is TGTGCCAGCAGCGTGAGAGAGACCCAGTACTTC. The chain has TRBV5-6 and TRBJ2-5; D unresolved. CDR1 and CDR2 from the germline V gene are SGHDT and YYEEEE. Trimming shortened V by 4 bases and J by 4 bases, and 5 bases separated the two germline ends. The CDR3 length is 11 residues.